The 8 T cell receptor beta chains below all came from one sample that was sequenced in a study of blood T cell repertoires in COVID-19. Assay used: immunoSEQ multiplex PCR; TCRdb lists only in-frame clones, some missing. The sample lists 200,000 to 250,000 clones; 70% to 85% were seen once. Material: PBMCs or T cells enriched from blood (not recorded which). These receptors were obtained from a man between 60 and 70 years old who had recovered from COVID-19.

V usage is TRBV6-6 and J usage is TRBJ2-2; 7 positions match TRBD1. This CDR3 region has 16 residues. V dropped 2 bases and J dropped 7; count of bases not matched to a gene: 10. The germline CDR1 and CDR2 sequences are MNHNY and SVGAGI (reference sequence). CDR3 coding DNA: TGTGCCAGCAGTTACCTTACAGGGGTTTATGGCGGGGAGCTGTTTTTT. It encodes CASSYLTGVYGGELFF.

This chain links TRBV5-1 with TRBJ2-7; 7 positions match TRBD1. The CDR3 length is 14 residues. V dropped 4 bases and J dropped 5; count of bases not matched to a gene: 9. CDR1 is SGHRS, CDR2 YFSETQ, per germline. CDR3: CASSIRDSSDEQYF. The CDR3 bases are TGCGCCAGCAGCATCCGGGACAGTTCCGACGAGCAGTACTTC. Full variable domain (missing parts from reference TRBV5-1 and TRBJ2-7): KAGVTQTPRYLIKTRGQQVTLSCSPISGHRSVSWYQQTPGQGLQFLFEYFSETQRNKGNFPGRFSGRQFSNSRSEMNVSTLELGDSALYLCASSIRDSSDEQYFGPGTRLTVT.

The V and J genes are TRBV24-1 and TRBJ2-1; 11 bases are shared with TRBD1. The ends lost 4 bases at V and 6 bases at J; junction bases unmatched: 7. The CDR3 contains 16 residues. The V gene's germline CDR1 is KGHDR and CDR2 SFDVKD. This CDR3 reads CATSDYGTGGLNEQFF. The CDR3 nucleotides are TGTGCCACCAGTGACTACGGGACAGGGGGGCTCAATGAGCAGTTCTTC.

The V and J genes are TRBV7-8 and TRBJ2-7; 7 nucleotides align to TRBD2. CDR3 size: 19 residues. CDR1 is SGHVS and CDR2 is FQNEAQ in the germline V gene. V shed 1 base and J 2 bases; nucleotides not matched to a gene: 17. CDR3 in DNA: TGTGCCAGCAGCTTAGTCCGCGGGACTAAGGGTTATGCAACCTACGAGCAGTACTTC. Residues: CASSLVRGTKGYATYEQYF.

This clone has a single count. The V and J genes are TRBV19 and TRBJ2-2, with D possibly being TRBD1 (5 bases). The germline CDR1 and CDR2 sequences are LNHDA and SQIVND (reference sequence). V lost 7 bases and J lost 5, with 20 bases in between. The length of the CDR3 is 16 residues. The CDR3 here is CASNPGWGARTGELFF. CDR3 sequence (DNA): TGTGCCAGTAACCCAGGGTGGGGCGCGAGGACCGGGGAGCTGTTTTTT.

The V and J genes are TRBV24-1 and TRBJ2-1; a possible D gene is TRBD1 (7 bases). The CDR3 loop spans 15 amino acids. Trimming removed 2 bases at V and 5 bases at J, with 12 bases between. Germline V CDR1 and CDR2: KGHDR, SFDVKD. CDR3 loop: CATSDSRGVHNEQFF. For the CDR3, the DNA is TGTGCCACCAGTGATTCCAGGGGGGTCCACAATGAGCAGTTCTTC.

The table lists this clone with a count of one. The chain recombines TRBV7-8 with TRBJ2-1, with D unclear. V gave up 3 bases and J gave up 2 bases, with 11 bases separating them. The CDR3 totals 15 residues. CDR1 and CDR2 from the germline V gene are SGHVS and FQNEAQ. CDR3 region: CASSFASVTYNEQFF. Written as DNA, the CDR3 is TGTGCCAGCAGCTTTGCCAGCGTAACCTACAATGAGCAGTTCTTC.

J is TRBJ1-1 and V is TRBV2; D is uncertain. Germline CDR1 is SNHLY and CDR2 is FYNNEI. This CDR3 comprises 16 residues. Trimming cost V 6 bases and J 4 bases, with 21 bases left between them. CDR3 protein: CASRDSPTLGPTEAFF. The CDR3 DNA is TGTGCCAGCAGGGACTCCCCCACCCTCGGGCCCACTGAAGCTTTCTTT.